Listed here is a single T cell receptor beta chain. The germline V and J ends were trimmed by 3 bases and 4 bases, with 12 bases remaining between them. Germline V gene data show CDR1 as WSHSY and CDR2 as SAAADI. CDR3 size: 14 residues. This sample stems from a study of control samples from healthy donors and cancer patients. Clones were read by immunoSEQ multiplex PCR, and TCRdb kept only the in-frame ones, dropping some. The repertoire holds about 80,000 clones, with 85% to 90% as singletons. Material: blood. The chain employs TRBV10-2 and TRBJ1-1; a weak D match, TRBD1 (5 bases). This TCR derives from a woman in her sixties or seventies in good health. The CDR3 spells CASSDGRVGTEAFF. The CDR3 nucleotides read TGCGCCAGCAGTGATGGCAGGGTTGGCACTGAAGCTTTCTTT.